This passage covers 5 T cell receptor beta chains from one sample sequenced in a study of T cells after yellow fever vaccination (dated by TCRdb to about 2019). Libraries were built with 5' RACE. TCRdb shows the sequencer as Illumina HiSeq 2500. Starting from the raw public reads, TCRdb applied fastp trimming at Q25, assembled clones with MiXCR and retained in-frame beta chains. CDR3 protein duplicates are merged, each entry listing the most common genes and DNA. The sample includes 450,000 to 600,000 distinct CDR3 sequences, with approximately 16% observed a single time. Of the sample, roughly 17% falls within the top ten clones. The treatment or condition label here, explained by the study, means: live attenuated yellow fever vaccine strain. Sequenced here: PBMCs, sampled 5 days after the first yellow fever vaccination. The receptor set was obtained from a man in his late teens or twenties who received the YFV17D yellow fever vaccine.

The chain employs TRBV9 and TRBJ1-4, with a tentative D call TRBD1 (5 bases). Germline loops: CDR1 SGDLS, CDR2 YYNGEE. This CDR3 has 15 residues. V shed 3 bases and J shed 2 bases, with 11 bases lying between them. DNA for the CDR3: TGTGCCAGCAGCGCCGGGGGGAACACTAATGAAAAACTGTTTTTT. This translates into CASSAGGNTNEKLFF.

Points on this clonotype: Sequence at one end of the junction differs from germline and may be a read error. The chain is built from TRBV29-1 and TRBJ1-2; maybe TRBD1 (5 bases). The CDR3 sequence is 12 residues long. Germline V CDR1 and CDR2: SQVTM, ANQGSEA. The CDR3 region is CSVEGESYGYTF. DNA for the CDR3: TGCAGCGTGGAAGGGGAGTCCTATGGCTACACCTTC.

The chain joins TRBV27 to TRBJ2-7; 7 nucleotides align to TRBD1. Germline V CDR1 and CDR2: MNHEY, SMNVEV (reference sequence). The CDR3 totals 12 residues. Unmatched junction bases numbered 3, after V lost 6 bases and J lost 4 bases. This CDR3 reads CASRRQGYEQYF. The CDR3 region has the DNA TGTGCCAGCAGGCGACAGGGTTACGAGCAGTACTTC.

This clonotype was picked up a small number of times. This rearrangement joins TRBV7-9 to TRBJ2-4, with a weak D call TRBD2 (7 bases). CDR3 length: 17 residues. CDR1 SEHNR and CDR2 FQNEAQ come from the germline V gene (reference sequence). V was trimmed by 4 bases and J by 2 bases, leaving 18 bases between them. Written as DNA, the CDR3 is TGTGCCAGCAGCTCTCAAGCGGCGGGGGCCCCCAAAAACATTCAGTACTTC. Translating gives CASSSQAAGAPKNIQYF.

V gene TRBV21-1 combines with J gene TRBJ1-1; the table gives TRBD1 as D, unverified against the DNA. TRBV21-1 is tagged as a pseudogene. CDR3 length: 15 amino acids. The CDR3 bases are TGTGCCAGCAGCAAACACCTGACAGGTAACCCTGAAGCTTTCTTT. Translation gives CASSKHLTGNPEAFF.